This T cell receptor beta chain was profiled in a study of response to subunit inactivated influenza vaccine. Regarding the study as a whole: The authors suggested that every seasonal influenza vaccination recruits few new T cells.

Trimming took 4 bases from V and 4 from J; bases not matched to a gene: 3. The CDR3 totals 15 residues. Germline V CDR1 and CDR2: SGHTA, FQGNSA. This clonotype was seen a handful of times. Its antigen is unidentified. This clone may be a read error of a much larger clone one base away. TCRdb fed the RT-PCR reads into MiXCR, producing one record per CDR3 protein. In the table there are hundreds of thousands of distinct CDR3 sequences, under 9% of which are singletons. The sample in question was PBMCs from blood, obtained 23 months after vaccination. This TCR was sampled from a man between 50 and 75 years old who received an inactivated influenza vaccine. V and J are TRBV7-2 and TRBJ2-2; 10 positions agree with TRBD2. The chain's CDR3 is CASSSLAGVTGELFF. The CDR3, as DNA: TGTGCCAGCAGCTCCCTAGCGGGAGTCACCGGGGAGCTGTTTTTT. Supplemented by reference TRBV7-2 and TRBJ2-2, the full variable domain reads GAGVSQSPSNKVTEKGKDVELRCDPISGHTALYWYRQSLGQGLEFLIYFQGNSAPDKSGLPSDRFSAERTGGSVSTLTIQRTQQEDSAVYLCASSSLAGVTGELFFGEGSRLTVL.